This T cell receptor (beta chain) was sequenced during a study of PD-L1 blockade in urothelial cancer (dated by TCRdb to 2016 to 2017). With regard to the full study: All patients started therapy in the mid-2010s and received atezolizumab 1,200 mg intravenously every 3 weeks. Whole exome sequencing and RNA sequencing of pretreatment tumors were performed alongside TCR sequencing in the same patients. Pretreatment tumor samples, along with matched peripheral blood collected serially before and after atezolizumab treatment, underwent TCR sequencing. An ECOG performance status of 0 or 1 was recorded for the patients, and 0 to 3 prior chemotherapy regimens had been received by the patients. Progression-free survival longer than 6 months counted as durable clinical benefit, and TCR features were additionally tested against both progression-free and overall survival. About nine tenths of the roughly 29 patients were males with bladder-origin urothelial cancer, and about 65% of the roughly 29 reported a prior smoking history. Pretreatment blood TCR-seq was available for under 35 patients, at least one posttreatment blood collection was obtained for around 24 patients, and tumor TCR-seq was available for around 24 patients. Under ten patients achieved durable clinical benefit and about 19 did not. Somatic, immune and clinical correlates of response to PD-L1 blockade with atezolizumab in urothelial cancer were the focus of an exploratory multi-omic analysis. Blood samples were analyzed 3 weeks after the start of treatment (second dose) and 6 weeks after the start of treatment. A median of 141,255 T cells and 65,000 to 90,000 unique TCRs was obtained from blood samples, and a median clonality of around 0.08 was observed. Results the study describes overall, beyond this receptor: A pretreatment peripheral blood TCR clonality below the median was linked to improved progression-free and overall survival. Greater expansion of tumor-associated TCR clones in peripheral blood 3 weeks after the start of treatment was observed in patients with durable benefit (n ≈ 24, p = 0.022). Because the sample size was small (n = 29) and many of the analyses were exploratory, the results are meant to be hypothesis-generating.

The V end gives up 5 bases and the J end 0 bases, leaving 3 bases in the junction not matched to a gene. The germline V gene specifies MDHEN as CDR1 and SYDVKM as CDR2. From the cysteine through the phenylalanine, the CDR3 covers 15 amino acids. The DNA shown is the 45-base CDR3, in frame from base 1. The cohort included 29 patients with locally advanced or metastatic urothelial carcinoma who were treated at Memorial Sloan Kettering on a trial protocol. Peripheral blood mononuclear cells were collected pretreatment and during treatment, with between 1 and 8 total time points per patient. The Qiagen DNeasy Blood extraction kit was used to purify genomic DNA from total PBMCs and tumor samples. PBMCs were collected pretreatment and during treatment, and were isolated and stored as previously described. Synthetic TCR analog templates were spiked into each PCR so that absolute template abundance could be estimated from read counts. Using the immunoSEQ assay, TCRbeta CDR3 regions were amplified from genomic DNA with bias-controlled V and J gene primers. Sequencing of rearranged TCRbeta segments was performed at approximately 20X coverage. Per the source publication's procedure: Clustering was used to correct sequencing errors, and CDR3s were annotated against IMGT to assign V, D and J genes. Only productive TCRbeta rearrangements were used in downstream analyses, excluding out-of-frame or stop-codon sequences. To compute clonality, Shannon entropy was normalized by the log of the number of unique productive sequences and then subtracted from one. Clones differing between time points or between blood and tumor were identified using Fisher's exact test with Benjamini-Hochberg correction, with an adjusted p below 0.01 applied as the threshold. TCRdb limited this immuneACCESS table to in-frame rearrangements with V and J called. A share of clones is missing; checked studies link under half to unresolved V genes, and the rest is unexplained. V, J and clone size are those of that table, while D and trimming were read from the DNA. Recorded for this sample are 70,000 to 75,000 clones; 84% of them occurred a single time. The ten top clones hold roughly 4.5% of the sample.

Comments on this clone: The target of this receptor is not known. No base qualities exist here, and no much larger clone lies one base off it.

Recombination joined TRBV28 with TRBJ2-3; the central 9 bases match TRBD1. The starting material was PBMCs, obtained around atezolizumab (anti-PD-L1) treatment. The TCR comes from a man between 70 and 80 years old with urothelial cancer. The nucleotides read TGTGCCAGCAGTCGCGACAGGGGGAGCACAGATACGCAGTATTTT. It encodes CASSRDRGSTDTQYF.